These 10 T cell receptor beta chains share one sample of origin, sequenced in a study of identical twins. One entry per CDR3 protein results from TCRdb running MiXCR on the 5' RACE reads. The data hold roughly 490,000 distinct CDR3 sequences, with roughly 13% observed a single time. The same specimen was also included in a second study, on yellow fever vaccine responses in identical twins.

Sequenced sample: CD4+ T cells sorted from blood. Receptors were obtained from a woman aged 18-29 years in good health.

J is TRBJ2-5 and V is TRBV6-6; perhaps TRBD2 as D (6 bases). This CDR3 is 13 amino acids long. V was cut by 6 bases and J by 5 bases, with 13 bases left in between. CDR1 is MNHNY and CDR2 is SVGAGI in the germline V gene (reference sequence). The CDR3 region is CASRIEAGETQYF. The CDR3 DNA reads TGTGCCAGCAGGATCGAAGCGGGCGAGACCCAGTACTTC.

At least ten counts were recorded for this clonotype. V gene TRBV3-1 combines with J gene TRBJ2-1; D possibly corresponds to TRBD2 (5 bases). This CDR3 region has 16 residues. The ends were cut back, 1 base at V and 2 bases at J, with 12 bases in the middle. CDR1 LGHDT and CDR2 YNNKEL come from the germline V gene (reference sequence). The CDR3 is CASSQVSGRTYNEQFF. Here the CDR3 DNA reads TGTGCCAGCAGCCAAGTGAGCGGCCGCACCTACAATGAGCAGTTCTTC.

This clonotype came up a few times. The CDR3 sequence: CATDRAGFVNTEAFF. CDR3 bases: TGTGCCACAGACAGGGCCGGCTTCGTGAACACTGAAGCTTTCTTT. The chain couples TRBV7-2 to TRBJ1-1; 7 bases are shared with TRBD1. Germline trimming cut 10 bases from V and 0 bases from J; bases unmatched to any gene: 11. The CDR3 covers 15 residues. The germline V gene encodes CDR1 SGHTA and CDR2 FQGNSA.

In its sample, this clonotype was seen a few times. The chain combines TRBV9 with TRBJ2-1; 9 positions match TRBD2. V was clipped by 0 bases and J by 4 bases; unmatched bases: 20. The CDR3 is 21 residues long. Germline V lookup: CDR1 SGDLS, CDR2 YYNGEE. DNA for the CDR3: TGTGCCAGCAGCGTAGGGGCTAGCGGGAAGCCCCGCAGCAAAATATACAATGAGCAGTTCTTC. Translation gives CASSVGASGKPRSKIYNEQFF.

The gene calls are TRBV9 and TRBJ2-5, with 8 positions matching TRBD1. This CDR3 spans 13 amino acids. Germline V gives CDR1 SGDLS, CDR2 YYNGEE. The ends lost 9 bases at V and 5 bases at J; junction bases unmatched: 9. The CDR3: CATGQAPGETQYF. The CDR3 nucleotides read TGTGCCACGGGACAGGCCCCCGGGGAGACCCAGTACTTC.

This clonotype was observed at least ten times. This sequence joins TRBV20-1 and TRBJ2-2; D might be TRBD1 or TRBD2, each matching 5 bases. The CDR3 totals 14 residues. V dropped 5 bases and J dropped 3 bases, with 13 bases sitting between them. The germline V gene encodes CDR1 DFQATT and CDR2 SNEGSKA (reference sequence). CDR3 sequence (DNA): TGCAGTGCTCTCAGGGACGTAGACACCGGGGAGCTGTTTTTT. Amino acids: CSALRDVDTGELFF.

V usage is TRBV29-1 and J usage is TRBJ2-3; 8 bases agree with TRBD1. Germline V CDR1 and CDR2: SQVTM, ANQGSEA. With 4 bases clipped from V and 6 bases from J, the junction kept 9 bases outside the gene matches. The CDR3 consists of 14 residues. CDR3 protein: CSVGLAGGKDTQYF. Here the CDR3 DNA reads TGCAGCGTTGGCCTGGCAGGGGGCAAGGATACGCAGTATTTT.

The chain carries TRBV6-2 or TRBV6-3 and TRBJ2-7; 7 bases map to TRBD1. CDR3 length: 15 amino acids. Germline CDR1 reads MNHEY; CDR2 reads SVGEGT. J was trimmed by 2 bases and V by 0 bases; bases with no gene match: 4. The CDR3 region is CASSYSGQSPYEQYF. The CDR3 nucleotides are TGTGCCAGCAGTTACTCGGGACAGTCTCCCTACGAGCAGTACTTC.

There are a few counts of this clonotype. The chain joins TRBV3-1 to TRBJ2-1; 7 nucleotides align to TRBD2. Germline V lookup: CDR1 LGHDT, CDR2 YNNKEL (reference sequence). The V and J ends lost 4 bases and 8 bases, in that order; junction bases with no gene match: 8. The CDR3 spans 14 residues. The CDR3 nucleotides read TGTGCCAGCAGCCTGACTAGAGGGAGGGATGAGCAGTTCTTC. Amino acid sequence: CASSLTRGRDEQFF.

This clonotype was detected only a few times. The chain carries TRBV24-1 and TRBJ1-2, with no clear D. V gave up 5 bases and J gave up 4 bases, with 13 bases separating them. CDR3 length: 14 residues. The germline V gene encodes CDR1 KGHDR and CDR2 SFDVKD. As DNA, the CDR3 is TGTGCCACCAGTGGTCAGGAGAAGTCCTATGGCTACACCTTC. The encoded protein is CATSGQEKSYGYTF.